The rows below give T cell receptor beta chains drawn from one sample of a study of identical twins. MiXCR, applied by TCRdb to the 5' RACE reads, yields one record per CDR3 protein. Of hundreds of thousands of distinct CDR3 sequences listed, 15% to 20% are singletons. These sequences were also reported in another study, on T cells expressing NK-cell markers.

The specimen sequenced was PBMCs. These receptors originate from a woman younger than 35 in good health. Each CDR3 is given with its conserved first and last residue. D genes are given only for firm matches. Clone sizes are given selectively: once, few, many, or a class where the clone is expanded.

v_call: TRBV12-3/TRBV12-4
clone_size: NA
d_call: TRBD1
j_call: TRBJ1-5
cdr3_nt: TGTGCCAGCAGCCAGACAGGGGAGCAGCCCCAGCATTTT
cdr3_aa: CASSQTGEQPQHF

v_call: TRBV5-1
clone_size: many
d_call: NA
j_call: TRBJ2-1
cdr3_nt: TGCGCCAGCAGCCGGGACCCCACCTACAATGAGCAGTTCTTC
cdr3_aa: CASSRDPTYNEQFF

v_call: TRBV20-1
clone_size: NA
d_call: TRBD2
j_call: TRBJ2-5
cdr3_nt: TGCAGTGTTTTAGGTGTCGGACTAGCGGGAGGCAGAGAGACCCAGTACTTC
cdr3_aa: CSVLGVGLAGGRETQYF

v_call: TRBV6-6
clone_size: NA
d_call: NA
j_call: TRBJ1-2
cdr3_nt: TGTGCCAGCAGTGCTACTGAGGGCTACACCTTC
cdr3_aa: CASSATEGYTF

v_call: TRBV20-1
clone_size: few
d_call: NA
j_call: TRBJ2-2
cdr3_nt: TGCAGTGCCCCTGGCCCAGGGATGTCCGGGGAGCTGTTTTTT
cdr3_aa: CSAPGPGMSGELFF

v_call: TRBV5-5
clone_size: few
d_call: NA
j_call: TRBJ2-3
cdr3_nt: TGTGCCAGCAGCCAGGACAGCGCTAGCACAGATACGCAGTATTTT
cdr3_aa: CASSQDSASTDTQYF

v_call: TRBV3-1
clone_size: NA
d_call: NA
j_call: TRBJ2-6
cdr3_nt: TGTGCCAGCAGCCAATTCCCCTCAGGGACAGGGGCCAACGTCCTGACTTTC
cdr3_aa: CASSQFPSGTGANVLTF

v_call: TRBV12-3/TRBV12-4
clone_size: NA
d_call: TRBD1
j_call: TRBJ1-6
cdr3_nt: TGTGCCAGCAGCGGACAGGCCCAGACACCCAATTCACCCCTCCACTTT
cdr3_aa: CASSGQAQTPNSPLHF

v_call: TRBV6-1
clone_size: few
d_call: NA
j_call: TRBJ2-1
cdr3_nt: TGTGCCAGCGCGGGACTCCTAGTAGAGAGCTCCTACAATGAGCAGTTCTTC
cdr3_aa: CASAGLLVESSYNEQFF

v_call: TRBV5-1
clone_size: many
d_call: NA
j_call: TRBJ2-3
cdr3_nt: TGTGCCAGCAGCTTAGTCCCAGATACGCAGTATTTT
cdr3_aa: CASSLVPDTQYF

v_call: TRBV6-1
clone_size: few
d_call: NA
j_call: TRBJ2-5
cdr3_nt: TGTGCCAGCAGTCTGGCCTGGGACAAAGAGGAGGAGACCCAGTACTTC
cdr3_aa: CASSLAWDKEEETQYF

v_call: TRBV6-1
clone_size: few
d_call: TRBD2
j_call: TRBJ2-7
cdr3_nt: TGTGCCAGCAGCAAGACATCACTAGCGCTATACGAGCAGTACTTC
cdr3_aa: CASSKTSLALYEQYF

v_call: TRBV20-1
clone_size: NA
d_call: TRBD2
j_call: TRBJ2-3
cdr3_nt: TGCAGTGCTAGAAAAAGCGGGAGGCCAGATACGCAGTATTTT
cdr3_aa: CSARKSGRPDTQYF

v_call: TRBV9
clone_size: NA
d_call: TRBD1
j_call: TRBJ2-5
cdr3_nt: TGTGCCAGCAGCCCAGGGACAGGGGGGGGCCCGTACCAAGAGACCCAGTACTTC
cdr3_aa: CASSPGTGGGPYQETQYF

v_call: TRBV7-3
clone_size: NA
d_call: NA
j_call: TRBJ2-7
cdr3_nt: TGTGCCAGCAGCTTTGCTCCAGACGGAAACGAGCAGTACTTC
cdr3_aa: CASSFAPDGNEQYF

v_call: TRBV15
clone_size: NA
d_call: NA
j_call: TRBJ1-2
cdr3_nt: TGTGCCACCAGCAGCCAGACCTATGGCTACACCTTC
cdr3_aa: CATSSQTYGYTF

v_call: TRBV5-1
clone_size: NA
d_call: NA
j_call: TRBJ2-1
cdr3_nt: TGCGCCAGCAGCTTGGAGCCGGGACGGGCCTACAATGAGCAGTTCTTC
cdr3_aa: CASSLEPGRAYNEQFF

v_call: TRBV5-5
clone_size: few
d_call: NA
j_call: TRBJ1-2
cdr3_nt: TGTGCCAGCAGCTACCTTACGGGGGGCTACACCTTC
cdr3_aa: CASSYLTGGYTF

v_call: TRBV12-3/TRBV12-4
clone_size: NA
d_call: NA
j_call: TRBJ1-2
cdr3_nt: TGTGCCAGCAGCCAGTTCAGCTATGGCTACACCTTC
cdr3_aa: CASSQFSYGYTF

v_call: TRBV11-2
clone_size: many
d_call: TRBD2
j_call: TRBJ2-1
cdr3_nt: TGTGCCAGCAGCTTAGCCCTAGCGGGAGGGCCTGAGCAGTTCTTC
cdr3_aa: CASSLALAGGPEQFF

v_call: TRBV7-9
clone_size: few
d_call: TRBD2
j_call: TRBJ2-1
cdr3_nt: TGTGCCAGCAGGTCCCGGGAGGGCCGATACAATGAGCAGTTCTTC
cdr3_aa: CASRSREGRYNEQFF

v_call: TRBV12-3/TRBV12-4
clone_size: NA
d_call: TRBD2
j_call: TRBJ2-4
cdr3_nt: TGTGCCAGCAGTGGACTAGCGGTTAAAAACATTCAGTACTTC
cdr3_aa: CASSGLAVKNIQYF

v_call: TRBV7-9
clone_size: NA
d_call: TRBD1
j_call: TRBJ2-5
cdr3_nt: TGTGCCAGCAGTTCTGGACAGGGGTACGAGACCCAGTACTTC
cdr3_aa: CASSSGQGYETQYF

v_call: TRBV19
clone_size: NA
d_call: TRBD1
j_call: TRBJ2-7
cdr3_nt: TGTGCCAGTAGTATAGGGACAGGGGGAGCCTACGAGCAGTACTTC
cdr3_aa: CASSIGTGGAYEQYF

v_call: TRBV18
clone_size: NA
d_call: TRBD2
j_call: TRBJ2-1
cdr3_nt: TGTGCCAGCTCACCAACGGGGACTACCGTAAATGAGCAGTTCTTC
cdr3_aa: CASSPTGTTVNEQFF

v_call: TRBV20-1
clone_size: many
d_call: NA
j_call: TRBJ2-7
cdr3_nt: TGCAGTGCTAGATCTGGGGGCAGATCCTACGAGCAGTACTTC
cdr3_aa: CSARSGGRSYEQYF

v_call: TRBV7-9
clone_size: few
d_call: NA
j_call: TRBJ1-1
cdr3_nt: TGTGCCAGCGCCCCGTATGGAGGGATTACTGAAGCTTTCTTT
cdr3_aa: CASAPYGGITEAFF

v_call: TRBV7-2
clone_size: many
d_call: NA
j_call: TRBJ1-3
cdr3_nt: TGTGCCAGCAGCCCCAGCCGCTCTGGAAACACCATATATTTT
cdr3_aa: CASSPSRSGNTIYF

v_call: TRBV9
clone_size: NA
d_call: NA
j_call: TRBJ2-1
cdr3_nt: TGTGCCAGCAGCGTATCCGGTGGGCTCTTCAATGAGCAGTTCTTC
cdr3_aa: CASSVSGGLFNEQFF

v_call: TRBV5-1
clone_size: NA
d_call: NA
j_call: TRBJ2-2
cdr3_nt: TGCGCCAGCCAAGGACAGCAAGCGAACACCGGGGAGCTGTTTTTT
cdr3_aa: CASQGQQANTGELFF

v_call: TRBV3-1
clone_size: few
d_call: TRBD2
j_call: TRBJ2-1
cdr3_nt: TGTGCCAGCAGCCAGGCTAGCGGGCTGGCGGGCAATGAGCAGTTCTTC
cdr3_aa: CASSQASGLAGNEQFF

v_call: TRBV25-1
clone_size: many
d_call: NA
j_call: TRBJ2-7
cdr3_nt: TGTGCCAGCAGTGAGTTAGGGAGGCCAGGCCATTCCTACGAGCAGTACTTC
cdr3_aa: CASSELGRPGHSYEQYF

v_call: TRBV20-1
clone_size: NA
d_call: NA
j_call: TRBJ1-1
cdr3_nt: TGCAGTGCTAGACGGGACGGCGGGAACACTGAAGCTTTCTTT
cdr3_aa: CSARRDGGNTEAFF

v_call: TRBV20-1
clone_size: NA
d_call: NA
j_call: TRBJ2-1
cdr3_nt: TGCAGTGCTAGAGTGTCTCGGCACCCCTACAATGAGCAGTTCTTC
cdr3_aa: CSARVSRHPYNEQFF

v_call: TRBV6-2/TRBV6-3
clone_size: few
d_call: NA
j_call: TRBJ1-2
cdr3_nt: TGTGCCAGCAGTTCGGGCAGTTCCTTCCGACCCTATGGCTACACCTTC
cdr3_aa: CASSSGSSFRPYGYTF

v_call: TRBV20-1
clone_size: once
d_call: NA
j_call: TRBJ2-5
cdr3_nt: TGCAGCGCGACAGTCCTTATAGGGACCCAGTACTTC
cdr3_aa: CSATVLIGTQYF

v_call: TRBV30
clone_size: once
d_call: NA
j_call: TRBJ2-1
cdr3_nt: TGTGCCTGGAGTATCGAGTATGAGCAGTTCTTC
cdr3_aa: CAWSIEYEQFF

v_call: TRBV15
clone_size: NA
d_call: TRBD1
j_call: TRBJ2-7
cdr3_nt: TGTGCCACCAGCATAGACAGGGGGCTTTACGAGCAGTACTTC
cdr3_aa: CATSIDRGLYEQYF

v_call: TRBV12-3/TRBV12-4
clone_size: few
d_call: NA
j_call: TRBJ2-5
cdr3_nt: TGTGCCAGCAGGGGAGGGACAGGACCGGGAGAGACCCAGTACTTC
cdr3_aa: CASRGGTGPGETQYF

v_call: TRBV9
clone_size: NA
d_call: NA
j_call: TRBJ2-1
cdr3_nt: TGTGCCAGCAGCGTAGCTACGGATCCCCGGGGCGGTGAGCAGTTCTTC
cdr3_aa: CASSVATDPRGGEQFF

v_call: TRBV6-5
clone_size: few
d_call: TRBD2
j_call: TRBJ2-1
cdr3_nt: TGTGCCAGCAGTTACGACGGGAGGATCAACGGGAATGAGCAGTTCTTC
cdr3_aa: CASSYDGRINGNEQFF

v_call: TRBV6-2/TRBV6-3
clone_size: many
d_call: NA
j_call: TRBJ2-5
cdr3_nt: TGTGCCAGCAGCCGCCCTGTATCGGAGACCCAGTACTTC
cdr3_aa: CASSRPVSETQYF

v_call: TRBV12-3/TRBV12-4
clone_size: NA
d_call: NA
j_call: TRBJ1-4
cdr3_nt: TGTGCCAGCAGTTTAGCGGACAGACAAAATGAAAAACTGTTTTTT
cdr3_aa: CASSLADRQNEKLFF

v_call: TRBV7-9
clone_size: few
d_call: TRBD1
j_call: TRBJ1-4
cdr3_nt: TGTGCCAGCAGCTCCCGAGGGGGCGAAAAACTGTTTTTT
cdr3_aa: CASSSRGGEKLFF

v_call: TRBV7-9
clone_size: few
d_call: TRBD1
j_call: TRBJ2-7
cdr3_nt: TGTGCCAGCAGCTTACCGACAGGGAGCCCCTACGAGCAGTACTTC
cdr3_aa: CASSLPTGSPYEQYF

v_call: TRBV11-2
clone_size: few
d_call: TRBD2
j_call: TRBJ2-1
cdr3_nt: TGTGCCAGCAGCTTTCAGCCTAGCGGACCCTACAATGAGCAGTTCTTC
cdr3_aa: CASSFQPSGPYNEQFF